The 13 T cell receptor beta chains listed next were all sequenced from one sample in a study of molecular identifiers for immune sequencing clone quantification. TCRdb reprocessed the PCR reads via MiXCR and lists one record per CDR3 protein. The top ten clones hold roughly 0.81% of a sample with about half a million distinct CDR3 sequences, about 20% of them seen once. Sequencing was performed on naive CD8+ T cells from blood, with Jurkat cell RNA spiked in. The subset denotes: FACS-sorted CD8+CD4-CCR7+CD45RA+ naive T cells. Receptors originate from a human donor in good health. Some libraries in this study had Jurkat cell RNA spiked in.

This clonotype occurred many times. J is TRBJ2-7 and V is TRBV7-2, with 10 bases lining up with TRBD2. The germline V gene encodes CDR1 SGHTA and CDR2 FQGNSA. There are 16 residues in the CDR3. After removal of 5 bases from V and 0 bases from J, the junction contained 7 bases not matched to a gene. The DNA for the CDR3 is TGTGCCAGCAGCCCCGAAGCGGGGGGGAGCTCCTACGAGCAGTACTTC. Protein: CASSPEAGGSSYEQYF. Complete variable domain (other parts from reference TRBV7-2 and TRBJ2-7): GAGVSQSPSNKVTEKGKDVELRCDPISGHTALYWYRQSLGQGLEFLIYFQGNSAPDKSGLPSDRFSAERTGGSVSTLTIQRTQQEDSAVYLCASSPEAGGSSYEQYFGPGTRLTVT.

This clonotype has a handful of counts. This chain joins TRBV7-9 and TRBJ2-1, with 10 nucleotides matching TRBD2. With 1 base clipped from V and 4 bases from J, the junction kept 7 bases outside the gene matches. CDR1 and CDR2 (germline): SEHNR, FQNEAQ (reference sequence). The CDR3 sequence is 17 residues long. CDR3 sequence reads: CASSLELGLAEYNEQFF. CDR3 nucleotide sequence: TGTGCCAGCAGCTTAGAACTAGGACTAGCGGAGTACAATGAGCAGTTCTTC.

This clonotype was seen a few times. The J gene is TRBJ2-3, the V gene TRBV12-3 or TRBV12-4; D may be TRBD1 or TRBD2 (6 bases each). The CDR3 is made up of 13 amino acids. The V end lost 5 bases, the J end lost 4 bases, and 10 bases lay between the germline ends. This CDR3 reads CASSPRGPDTQYF. CDR3 in DNA: TGTGCCAGCAGTCCACGGGGGCCAGATACGCAGTATTTT.

The chain recombines TRBV19 with TRBJ2-7; 9 positions agree with TRBD1. V was clipped by 3 bases and J by 4 bases; unmatched bases: 4. Germline V lookup: CDR1 LNHDA, CDR2 SQIVND (reference sequence). This CDR3 is 14 amino acids long. The CDR3 here is CASSMGQGFYEQYF. CDR3 DNA: TGTGCCAGTAGTATGGGACAGGGATTTTACGAGCAGTACTTC.

This clonotype turned up a few times. The chain couples TRBV9 to TRBJ2-3; D gene unclear. Trimming left V 0 bases short and J 3 bases short, with 14 bases between. The CDR3 has 16 amino acids. CDR1 is SGDLS, CDR2 YYNGEE, per germline. CDR3 sequence reads: CASSVARRPYTDTQYF. In DNA, the CDR3 is TGTGCCAGCAGCGTAGCCCGACGACCGTATACAGATACGCAGTATTTT. Looking up the rest from reference TRBV9 and TRBJ2-3 gives the full variable domain: DSGVTQTPKHLITATGQRVTLRCSPRSGDLSVYWYQQSLDQGLQFLIQYYNGEERAKGNILERFSAQQFPDLHSELNLSSLELGDSALYFCASSVARRPYTDTQYFGPGTRLTVL.

This clonotype was observed many times. The genes are TRBV6-5 and TRBJ1-1; D not resolved. The germline CDR1 and CDR2 sequences are MNHEY and SVGAGI. This CDR3 contains 13 residues. Trimming took 3 bases from V and 3 from J, leaving 8 bases between them. DNA for the CDR3: TGTGCCAGCAGTTATGGACGTTACACTGAAGCTTTCTTT. This translates into CASSYGRYTEAFF.

This clonotype was observed many times. The rearrangement links TRBV11-2 to TRBJ1-1; no definite D call. The CDR3 has 14 residues. CDR1 and CDR2 from the germline V gene are SGHAT and FQNNGV. V was cut by 0 bases and J by 5 bases, with 10 bases left in between. CDR3 nucleotide sequence: TGTGCCAGCAGCTTAGAAATAGGTGTAACTGAAGCTTTCTTT. It translates to CASSLEIGVTEAFF.

The table lists this clonotype with a few counts. The chain recombines TRBV19 with TRBJ2-7; TRBD2 matches at 11 bases. Germline CDR1 is LNHDA and CDR2 is SQIVND (reference sequence). The CDR3 is 18 residues long. With V trimmed by 1 base and J by 2 bases, 10 bases remained unmatched. For the CDR3, the DNA is TGTGCCAGTAGTATAGCTAGCGGGGGGCACGGGGGTCCCTACGAGCAGTACTTC. It codes for CASSIASGGHGGPYEQYF.

This chain joins TRBV7-9 and TRBJ2-1, with 9 bases identical to TRBD2. CDR1 SEHNR and CDR2 FQNEAQ come from the germline V gene (reference sequence). The CDR3 is 16 amino acids. V dropped 4 bases and J dropped 1; count of bases not matched to a gene: 5. CDR3 sequence: CASSYRTSASYNEQFF. For the CDR3, the DNA is TGTGCCAGCAGCTACAGGACTAGCGCGTCCTACAATGAGCAGTTCTTC.

J is TRBJ2-7 and V is TRBV20-1; D tentatively fits TRBD1 or TRBD2 (5 bases each). From germline, CDR1 is DFQATT and CDR2 SNEGSKA (reference sequence). The CDR3 consists of 13 residues. Trimming shortened V by 6 bases and J by 0 bases, and 12 bases separated the two germline ends. In DNA, the CDR3 is TGCAGTGCAACCCGTGGGGGCTCCTACGAGCAGTACTTC. Encoded protein: CSATRGGSYEQYF.

This clonotype was found many times. The chain's CDR3 is CASSQDWGGEQYF. For the CDR3, the DNA is TGTGCCAGCAGCCAAGATTGGGGGGGAGAGCAGTACTTC. The chain is built from TRBV3-1 and TRBJ2-7; 7 positions agree with TRBD2. V was clipped by 0 bases and J by 7 bases; unmatched bases: 3. CDR1 and CDR2 (germline): LGHDT, YNNKEL (reference sequence). The CDR3 consists of 13 residues.

In its sample, this clonotype was seen many times. The V gene is TRBV30, the J gene TRBJ1-4; TRBD1 matches at 7 bases. Trimming took 0 bases from V and 8 from J; bases not matched to a gene: 6. The CDR3 has 14 residues. CDR1 is GTSNPN, CDR2 SVGIG, per germline (reference sequence). The CDR3 is CAWSVGTGEEKLFF. As DNA, the CDR3 is TGTGCCTGGAGTGTTGGAACAGGGGAAGAAAAACTGTTTTTT. The full variable domain, in which reference TRBV30 and TRBJ1-4 provide the parts outside the CDR3, is SQTIHQWPATLVQPVGSPLSLECTVEGTSNPNLYWYRQAAGRGLQLLFYSVGIGQISSEVPQNLSASRPQDRQFILSSKKLLLSDSGFYLCAWSVGTGEEKLFFGSGTQLSVL.

This clonotype was recorded many times. CDR3 loop: CASTTSDTGDTQYF. CDR3 DNA sequence: TGTGCCAGCACGACTAGCGATACTGGGGATACGCAGTATTTT. V gene TRBV2 combines with J gene TRBJ2-3; 8 nucleotides agree with TRBD2. Germline values: CDR1 SNHLY, CDR2 FYNNEI. The CDR3 length is 14 residues. Trimming removed 7 bases from V and 6 bases from J; junction bases left unmatched: 9.